Sequencing of this TCR beta chain was carried out in a study of PD-1 blockade in classical Hodgkin lymphoma. Study findings and constraints: Newly diagnosed and completely responding patients shared comparable baseline diversity.

Data came from immunoSEQ multiplex PCR; TCRdb stores just in-frame clones and leaves some out. The sample carries about 33,000 clones, about 72% recorded once. As for time point: cycle 4 day 1 (C4D1), after 5 to 7 weeks of nivolumab. The patients all showed relapse after autologous stem cell transplantation, while their brentuximab vedotin exposure varied. Per germline, CDR1 SNHLY and CDR2 FYNNEI. The V end was cut by 9 bases, the J end by 1 base, with 3 bases between. The CDR3 runs to 11 residues. Concerning this clone: Its specificity is not known.

This TCR was recovered from a human donor with classical Hodgkin lymphoma. The chain is built from TRBV2 and TRBJ2-2, with D uncertain. This specimen consisted of peripheral blood mononuclear cells (PBMCs), obtained before the fourth cycle of nivolumab. The CDR3 DNA follows: TGTGCCAGAGAGAACACCGGGGAGCTGTTTTTT. Amino acids: CARENTGELFF.